This T cell receptor beta chain was captured in a study of shared clonotypes between healthy human individuals (dated by TCRdb to the early 2020s). Regarding the complete study: A couple of women and a few men aged 18 to 49 years were included in the cohort. Per donor, three plates each were used for CD4 naive and CD4 memory, two for CD8 naive, and one for CD8 memory. The study deeply sequenced blood TCR repertoires of five healthy adults to estimate repertoire size and the extent of clonotype sharing between individuals. To increase sequencing depth and limit assay-specific biases, different laboratories used diverse techniques to prepare libraries and sequence TCR repertoires. Per donor, leukapheresis produced somewhere between about 0.8 and 9 billion PBMCs.

Healthy HIV-negative adults with no recently reported acute infections or vaccinations were included as donors. Every donor was a Caucasian adult residing in Nashville, Tennessee, USA. Magnetic negative selection was used to enrich CD4+ T cells, after which naive cells were positively selected on CD45RA and the negative fraction became the memory subset. After blood collection by leukapheresis, PBMCs were isolated using Ficoll-Histopaque density gradient centrifugation and then cryopreserved in the vapor phase of liquid nitrogen. Purity and quantity of every magnetically sorted T cell population were checked by analytical flow cytometry. Each sorted fraction had its genomic DNA isolated and then quantified by UV absorbance on a Nanodrop 2000c. For this clone: This receptor's antigen is unknown. Base-call qualities are not available, and no considerably larger clone is one nucleotide away.

The germline V gene yields SGHRS for CDR1 and YFSETQ for CDR2. V is clipped by 3 bases and J by 8 bases, and the sequence between their germline boundaries is 12 bases long. Including cysteine and phenylalanine, the CDR3 has 13 amino acids. The entry retains the CDR3 DNA only, 39 bases that are in frame from base 1. What the work shows at the level of the full study, not this receptor alone: Because the study included a small number of donors, the genetic and exposure-history diversity represented was limited. Sampling was restricted to blood, and TCR repertoires in tissue are likely to differ from TCR repertoires in blood. Even with the large sequencing depth, rarefaction of the sorted-subset datasets indicated that sequencing was incomplete. Higher generation probabilities were observed for clonotypes shared by all four sorted-subset donors than for non-shared clonotypes. Naive subsets generally had larger estimated clonotype richness than memory subsets did. Based on pairwise subsampling, the degree of clonotype sharing among donors was expected to be affected by sequencing depth. When a few donors were compared, the shared fraction of clonotypes was roughly 4.8% for naive CD4, around 3.6% for naive CD8, about 2.5% for memory CD4, and 0.35% to 0.4% for memory CD8.

Using the deep immunoSEQ assay, multiplex PCR amplified TCR CDR3 regions from genomic DNA. For each cell subset, the extracted genomic DNA was distributed evenly across all wells of several immunoSEQ 96-well plates, and each plate served as one replicate. Each replicate PCR for sorted subsets received around 200 ng genomic DNA, equal to about 30,000 T cell genomes. Purified libraries were measured with a Qubit 3.0 fluorometer, size-checked on a Bioanalyzer 2100, and measured again with the KAPA Library Quantification kit. Each immunoSEQ 96-well plate was sequenced on its own single-read 150-cycle Illumina NextSeq 550 flow cell. The study's processing was this. The immunoSEQ output contained only junctional sequences without quality scores, so filtering could not match that applied to full-length reads. Sequences were annotated with PyIR, a Python wrapper for IgBLAST v1.9, using IMGT germline references to assign V/J genes and CDR3. Reads with weak V/J assignments (E-value above 1e-6), missing CDR3, stop codons, out-of-frame junctions, or ambiguous translated residues were removed. A V3J clonotype was defined by an identical inferred V gene, J gene, and CDR3 amino acid sequence. To compute the percentage overlap between repertoires, the number of shared unique clonotypes was divided by the size of the smaller repertoire. Richness of each repertoire was evaluated using RTK rarefaction, the Chao1 estimator, and Recon v2.1 estimates of unobserved clonotypes. OLGA was used to compute generation probabilities for all TCRbeta clonotypes that the gDNA method yielded from a handful of donors. TCRdb took over this immuneACCESS table, retaining in-frame rearrangements with V and J assigned. Such tables are incomplete; in checked studies, under half of the missing clones stem from an unresolved V gene, and the remainder is unexplained. V and J calls and clone size are as listed in that table; D and trimming were resolved from the DNA. The sample table records about 2.4 million clones; 93% of these occur just once. The ten largest make up more than 0.35% of the sample.

Source material: naive CD4+ T cells from PBMCs. The cell subset or site label of this sample denotes: CD45RA+ positively selected. This receptor was taken from a man aged 18-30 years in good health. Some clones in this sample may be carry-over from other donors' samples. The receptor chain draws on TRBV5-1 and TRBJ2-1; the D segment cannot be called with confidence. The DNA sequence is given as TGCGCCAGCAGCTGGAAGGCGGCGGATGAGCAGTTCTTC. This sequence encodes CASSWKAADEQFF.